This is a list of T cell receptor beta chains from one sample in a study of yellow fever vaccine responses in identical twins. TCRdb re-called the RT-PCR reads through MiXCR, storing one row per CDR3 protein. The repertoire has 30,000 to 40,000 distinct CDR3 sequences, roughly three fifths of them found once; the top ten carry 4.5%. Source: T cells from blood (PBMCs), unsorted or a sorted subset (not recorded which), taken before or after yellow fever vaccination (not recorded which). The receptor source for this set is a woman aged 18-29 years who received the yellow fever vaccine. Each CDR3 is given with its conserved first and last residue. D genes are given only for firm matches. Size values are once, few and many counts, or a class for expanded clones, and some rows have none.

clone size: .
V gene: TRBV6-5
D gene: .
CDR3 length: 18
J gene: TRBJ1-3
CDR3 protein: CASSYSPGGGSSGNTIYF
CDR3 DNA: TGTGCCAGCAGTTACTCCCCCGGGGGAGGGAGCTCTGGAAACACCATATATTTT

clone size: .
V gene: TRBV11-1
D gene: TRBD1
CDR3 length: 21
J gene: TRBJ2-6
CDR3 protein: CASSSRDFSGTGVSGANVLTF
CDR3 DNA: TGTGCCAGCAGCTCCAGAGACTTTTCCGGGACAGGGGTCTCTGGGGCCAACGTCCTGACTTTC

clone size: .
V gene: TRBV10-1
D gene: .
CDR3 length: 12
J gene: TRBJ2-3
CDR3 protein: CASSGETDTQYF
CDR3 DNA: TGCGCCAGCAGCGGGGAGACAGATACGCAGTATTTT

clone size: few
V gene: TRBV4-1
D gene: .
CDR3 length: 15
J gene: TRBJ1-5
CDR3 protein: CASSQLVGDNQPQHF
CDR3 DNA: TGCGCCAGCAGCCAGCTCGTCGGGGACAATCAGCCCCAGCATTTT

clone size: .
V gene: TRBV5-1
D gene: TRBD2
CDR3 length: 15
J gene: TRBJ2-1
CDR3 protein: CASSLQGLESNEQFF
CDR3 DNA: TGCGCCAGCAGCCTCCAGGGACTAGAGAGCAATGAGCAGTTCTTC

clone size: .
V gene: TRBV29-1
D gene: .
CDR3 length: 12
J gene: TRBJ2-3
CDR3 protein: CSVEASTDTQYF
CDR3 DNA: TGCAGCGTTGAGGCCTCCACAGATACGCAGTATTTT

clone size: .
V gene: TRBV11-2
D gene: .
CDR3 length: 14
J gene: TRBJ2-5
CDR3 protein: CASSLEFYQETQYF
CDR3 DNA: TGTGCCAGCAGCTTAGAGTTCTACCAAGAGACCCAGTACTTC

clone size: few
V gene: TRBV28
D gene: TRBD1
CDR3 length: 15
J gene: TRBJ1-2
CDR3 protein: CASSLLKGQGYGYTF
CDR3 DNA: TGTGCCAGCAGTTTATTAAAGGGACAGGGGTATGGCTACACCTTC

clone size: few
V gene: TRBV11-2
D gene: .
CDR3 length: 17
J gene: TRBJ2-5
CDR3 protein: CASSLDNFGGTQETQYF
CDR3 DNA: TGTGCCAGCAGCTTAGATAATTTCGGAGGGACTCAAGAGACCCAGTACTTC

clone size: few
V gene: TRBV4-3
D gene: TRBD2
CDR3 length: 15
J gene: TRBJ2-1
CDR3 protein: CASSLTSARGYEQFF
CDR3 DNA: TGCGCCAGCAGCCTGACTAGCGCCAGAGGCTATGAGCAGTTCTTC